Sequencing of this T cell receptor (beta chain) was carried out in a study of early T cells in non-severe SARS-CoV-2 infection. Study background: The input, bulk RNA from unsorted whole blood, was sequenced, and chains were unpaired.

Germline V CDR1 and CDR2: SGHAT, FQNNGV. The CDR3 has 15 amino acids. With 5 bases removed from V and 4 bases from J, the gap between germline ends came to 16 bases. TCRdb re-analysed the 5' RACE reads in MiXCR, keeping a single row per CDR3 protein. The sample carries tens of thousands of distinct CDR3 sequences, over 5% recorded once. This clonotype was detected a few times. The clonotype was recovered from an adult who was a healthcare worker with PCR-confirmed SARS-CoV-2 infection or an uninfected control (not recorded which). The V gene is TRBV11-2, the J gene TRBJ2-3; D remains ambiguous. The sequencing here drew on whole blood, taken at baseline. The CDR3 loop is CASSKDPRGADTQYF. CDR3 bases: TGTGCCAGCAGCAAGGACCCACGAGGAGCAGATACGCAGTATTTT.